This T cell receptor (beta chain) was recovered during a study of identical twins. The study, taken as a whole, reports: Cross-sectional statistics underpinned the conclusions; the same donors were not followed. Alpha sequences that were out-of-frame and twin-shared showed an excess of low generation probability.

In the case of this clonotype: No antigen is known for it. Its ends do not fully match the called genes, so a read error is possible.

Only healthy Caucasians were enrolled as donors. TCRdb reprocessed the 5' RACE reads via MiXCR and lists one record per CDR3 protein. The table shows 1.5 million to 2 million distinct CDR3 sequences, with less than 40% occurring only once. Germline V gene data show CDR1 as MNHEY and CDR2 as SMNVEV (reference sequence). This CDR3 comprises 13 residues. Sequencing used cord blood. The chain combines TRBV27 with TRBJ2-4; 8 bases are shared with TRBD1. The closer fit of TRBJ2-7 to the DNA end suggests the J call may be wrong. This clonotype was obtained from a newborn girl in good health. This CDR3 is CAGSLRTGYEQYF. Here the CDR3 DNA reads TGTGCCGGCAGTTTAAGGACAGGGTACGAGCAGTACTTC.